One and the same sample provided the 29 T cell receptor beta chains below, sequenced in a study of low-dose radiotherapy and immunotherapy resistance in tumors. First-strand cDNA used TRAV- and TRBV-specific primers, covering alpha and beta chains. A constant-region primer paired with the V-primer adapter amplified TCRs over 20 PCR cycles. TCRdb reanalysed the reads using MiXCR and keeps one entry per CDR3 protein. The sample lists about 12,000 distinct CDR3 sequences; over 60% were seen once. The receptors originated from a human donor with advanced metastatic prostate, ovarian, gallbladder or colorectal cancer (not recorded which). This table probably holds off-target reads from a library built for another chain.

The chain joins TRBV7-2 to TRBJ2-5; D remains ambiguous. The CDR3 runs to 11 residues. The V gene lost 4 bases and the J gene lost 2 bases, with 2 bases spanning the gap. Germline V lookup: CDR1 SGHTA, CDR2 FQGNSA. CDR3 amino acids: CASSSQETQYF. The CDR3 DNA reads TGTGCCAGCAGCTCACAAGAGACCCAGTACTTC.

This chain uses TRBV9 with TRBJ2-2; 7 bases are shared with TRBD2. CDR1 is SGDLS, CDR2 YYNGEE, per germline. The J segment lost 2 bases and the V segment lost 4 bases, leaving 5 bases of the junction unmatched. This CDR3 is 15 amino acids long. The DNA for the CDR3 is TGTGCCAGCAGCTCAACTAGCGTCAACACCGGGGAGCTGTTTTTT. Protein product: CASSSTSVNTGELFF.

The V call is TRBV12-3 or TRBV12-4, the J call TRBJ1-2; no reliable D call. This CDR3 region has 14 residues. The V end lost 4 bases, the J end lost 2 bases, and 11 bases lay between the germline ends. The CDR3 spells CASSSETRNYGYTF. The CDR3 nucleotides are TGTGCCAGCAGTTCCGAAACCAGAAACTATGGCTACACCTTC.

The chain joins TRBV4-2 to TRBJ1-2; 10 bases are a match to TRBD1. Germline CDR1 reads LGHNA; CDR2 reads YNFKEQ. CDR3 size: 16 residues. V lost 1 base to trimming and J lost 8 bases; unmatched junction nucleotides: 10. The CDR3 loop reads CASSQGTGTGVRGYTF. Written as DNA, the CDR3 is TGTGCCAGCAGCCAAGGGACCGGGACAGGGGTTCGGGGCTACACCTTC.

The chain joins TRBV11-2 to TRBJ2-1; either TRBD1 or TRBD2 may fit D (5 bases each). The J call is doubtful: the DNA matches TRBJ2-7 better. Germline CDR1 reads SGHAT; CDR2 reads FQNNGV. This CDR3 spans 19 amino acids. CDR3 sequence: CASSLGRKVAGTSYNEQYF. CDR3 coding DNA: TGTGCCAGCAGCTTAGGTCGCAAGGTTGCCGGGACCTCCTACAATGAGCAGTACTTC.

The rearrangement uses TRBV5-1 and TRBJ2-3, with 9 bases fitting TRBD2. Germline lookup yields CDR1 SGHRS and CDR2 YFSETQ. J lost 3 bases, V lost 4 bases, and 15 bases had no gene match. The length of the CDR3 is 18 residues. Written as DNA, the CDR3 is TGCGCCAGCAGCCGTGTAATTTCTAGCGGGGTCGGTACAGATACGCAGTATTTT. Protein product: CASSRVISSGVGTDTQYF.

The CDR3 region has the DNA TGTGCCAGCAGTTATTCAGGGGCCAACGTCCTGACTTTC. Protein: CASSYSGANVLTF. The chain has TRBV6-2 or TRBV6-3 and TRBJ2-6; no definite D call. The CDR3 contains 13 residues. Trimming removed 3 bases from V and 4 bases from J, with 4 bases in between. Germline CDR1 and CDR2: MNHEY and SVGEGT.

This clonotype was seen a few times. The V gene is TRBV28, the J gene TRBJ1-5; 9 bases align to TRBD1. The CDR3 loop spans 15 amino acids. CDR1 and CDR2 from the germline V gene are MDHEN and SYDVKM. V dropped 5 bases and J dropped 6; count of bases not matched to a gene: 8. The CDR3 sequence is CASSKQGAAGQPQHF. In DNA, the CDR3 is TGTGCCAGCAGTAAACAGGGGGCGGCCGGTCAGCCCCAGCATTTT.

V usage is TRBV10-3 and J usage is TRBJ1-2; D is unclear. V was shortened by 4 bases and J by 6 bases, with 15 bases between the two germline ends. Germline values: CDR1 ENHRY, CDR2 SYGVKD. The CDR3 has 14 amino acids. The CDR3 spells CAISGELSANGYTF. CDR3 DNA: TGTGCCATCAGTGGGGAGCTCAGCGCAAATGGCTACACCTTC.

This clonotype was seen just once. The chain is built from TRBV5-1 and TRBJ2-7, with TRBD1 matching 7 bases. The CDR3 has 15 residues. CDR1 is SGHRS, CDR2 YFSETQ, per germline. The J segment lost 4 bases and the V segment lost 1 base, leaving 8 bases of the junction unmatched. CDR3 amino acids: CASSLSNRGVYEQYF. For the CDR3, the DNA is TGCGCCAGCAGCTTGAGCAACAGGGGTGTTTACGAGCAGTACTTC.

The CDR3 reads CSGDRYNEQFF. The CDR3 DNA reads TGCAGCGGGGACAGGTACAATGAGCAGTTCTTC. The chain has TRBV29-1 and TRBJ2-1; TRBD1 agrees at 8 bases. Per germline, CDR1 SQVTM and CDR2 ANQGSEA. The CDR3 loop spans 11 amino acids. V lost 7 bases to trimming and J lost 4 bases; unmatched junction nucleotides: 0.

This clonotype is a singleton in its sample. This sequence joins TRBV6-2 or TRBV6-3 and TRBJ2-1; 11 positions agree with TRBD2. V trimming: 2 bases; J trimming: 2 bases; junction bases outside the gene matches: 14. CDR1 MNHEY and CDR2 SVGEGT come from the germline V gene. The CDR3 has 20 residues. The CDR3 loop is CASSYPGTSGLVWAYNEQFF. The CDR3 coding sequence is TGTGCCAGCAGTTACCCGGGGACTAGCGGCTTAGTATGGGCCTACAATGAGCAGTTCTTC.

The chain combines TRBV28 with TRBJ2-1, with 14 bases matching TRBD2. There are 17 residues in the CDR3. V lost 4 bases to trimming and J lost 7 bases; unmatched junction nucleotides: 9. Germline CDR1 and CDR2: MDHEN and SYDVKM. DNA of the CDR3: TGTGCCAGCAGTTCCTCGGGGACTAGCGGGAGTGGTAATGAGCAGTTCTTC. Residues: CASSSSGTSGSGNEQFF.

The chain couples TRBV4-3 to TRBJ1-2; possible D gene TRBD1, 6 bases. The CDR3 sequence is 16 residues long. The V end lost 0 bases, the J end lost 3 bases, and 14 bases lay between the germline ends. Germline CDR1 LGHNA, CDR2 YSLEER. CDR3 in amino acids: CASSQEAGARDYGYTF. The CDR3 region has the DNA TGCGCCAGCAGCCAAGAGGCGGGGGCTAGGGACTATGGCTACACCTTC.

The V and J genes are TRBV14 and TRBJ2-7; D gene unclear. Germline V gives CDR1 SGHDN, CDR2 FVKESK. CDR3 length equals 13 residues. V lost 1 base and J lost 2, with 6 bases in between. CDR3 amino acids: CASSQAGAYEQYF. The CDR3 DNA reads as TGTGCCAGCAGCCAAGCAGGTGCCTACGAGCAGTACTTC.

The chain has TRBV29-1 and TRBJ1-1, with D perhaps TRBD1 (5 bases). Germline lookup yields CDR1 SQVTM and CDR2 ANQGSEA. Trimming shortened V by 7 bases and J by 3 bases, and 9 bases separated the two germline ends. This CDR3 has 11 residues. CDR3: CSGQRDTEAFF. CDR3 sequence (DNA): TGCAGCGGACAGAGAGACACTGAAGCTTTCTTT. The whole variable domain, remainder taken from reference TRBV29-1 and TRBJ1-1, is SAVISQKPSRDICQRGTSLTIQCQVDSQVTMMFWYRQQPGQSLTLIATANQGSEATYESGFVIDKFPISRPNLTFSTLTVSNMSPEDSSIYLCSGQRDTEAFFGQGTRLTVV.

This clonotype was observed a single time. The V call is TRBV18, the J call TRBJ1-1; D might be TRBD1 (6 bases). Trimming took off 3 bases at V and 4 bases at J, with 12 bases between the two ends. The CDR3 runs 14 residues. Germline-derived CDR1 and CDR2 are KGHSH and LQKENI. CDR3 amino acids: CASSPRGLFTEAFF. CDR3 nucleotide sequence: TGTGCCAGCTCACCCAGGGGTTTATTCACTGAAGCTTTCTTT.

V is TRBV6-2 or TRBV6-3 and J is TRBJ2-4, with TRBD1 matching 10 bases. CDR3 size: 14 residues. J lost 7 bases, V lost 7 bases, and 7 bases had no gene match. Germline V CDR1 and CDR2: MNHEY, SVGEGT. DNA of the CDR3: TGTGCCAGCACTCGACAGGGGGCTAGCAACATTCAGTACTTC. It encodes CASTRQGASNIQYF.

The chain employs TRBV6-5 and TRBJ2-2; D call uncertain. Trimming took off 4 bases at V and 6 bases at J, with 12 bases between the two ends. The germline V gene has CDR1 MNHEY and CDR2 SVGAGI. The CDR3 totals 14 residues. DNA of the CDR3: TGTGCCAGCAGTTTTCGTAGCTTCGCCGGGGAGCTGTTTTTT. This encodes CASSFRSFAGELFF.

This sequence joins TRBV14 and TRBJ1-1; unclear D gene. The V gene lost 3 bases and the J gene lost 3 bases, with 11 bases spanning the gap. CDR3 length: 14 amino acids. Looked up from germline, CDR1 is SGHDN and CDR2 is FVKESK. The CDR3 bases are TGTGCCAGCAGCCAGACCCCCTTGGACACTGAAGCTTTCTTT. Protein: CASSQTPLDTEAFF.

The genes are TRBV28 and TRBJ2-7; 7 nucleotides align to TRBD1. CDR3 length: 13 amino acids. Germline values: CDR1 MDHEN, CDR2 SYDVKM. V lost 5 bases and J lost 2; bases outside the gene matches: 3. The CDR3 region has the DNA TGTGCCAGCAGTCTGGACAGGACCTACGAGCAGTACTTC. Translating gives CASSLDRTYEQYF.

V gene TRBV19 combines with J gene TRBJ2-3; D is uncertain. Germline V lookup: CDR1 LNHDA, CDR2 SQIVND (reference sequence). Trimming cost V 7 bases and J 0 bases, with 8 bases left between them. This CDR3 contains 13 residues. Here the CDR3 DNA reads TGTGCCAGTACTGCATCTAGCACAGATACGCAGTATTTT. Protein sequence: CASTASSTDTQYF.

The rearrangement links TRBV6-2 or TRBV6-3 to TRBJ1-1; D is ambiguous. V lost 6 bases, J lost 0 bases, and 8 bases lay in between. The CDR3 loop spans 13 amino acids. Per the germline V gene, CDR1 is MNHEY and CDR2 is SVGEGT. CDR3 nucleotide sequence: TGTGCCAGCAGCCGGGTCATGAACACTGAAGCTTTCTTT. Protein product: CASSRVMNTEAFF.

The rearrangement uses TRBV28 and TRBJ2-1; 7 bases line up with TRBD2. J gave up 0 bases and V 5 bases, and 4 bases lay outside the gene matches. In germline, CDR1 is MDHEN, CDR2 SYDVKM. The CDR3 covers 15 residues. CDR3 nucleotide sequence: TGTGCCAGCAGTGAGGCGGGAGCCTCCTACAATGAGCAGTTCTTC. This sequence encodes CASSEAGASYNEQFF. Drawing the rest from reference TRBV28 and TRBJ2-1, the complete variable domain is DVKVTQSSRYLVKRTGEKVFLECVQDMDHENMFWYRQDPGLGLRLIYFSYDVKMKEKGDIPEGYSVSREKKERFSLILESASTNQTSMYLCASSEAGASYNEQFFGPGTRLTVL.

The J gene is TRBJ2-7, the V gene TRBV23-1; D is uncertain. TRBV23-1 is identified as an open reading frame with a role that is uncertain. V was clipped by 0 bases and J by 4 bases, with 10 bases between them. The CDR3 runs to 14 residues. The CDR3 protein is CASSQSRVRYEQYF. CDR3 nucleotide sequence: TGCGCCAGCAGTCAATCTAGGGTCCGGTACGAGCAGTACTTC.

The chain is built from TRBV15 and TRBJ2-5; 7 bases are shared with TRBD1. The trim removed 0 bases at V and 4 bases at J, leaving 5 bases unmatched. The CDR3 runs 15 residues. Germline values: CDR1 LNHNV, CDR2 YYDKDF (reference sequence). The CDR3 coding sequence is TGTGCCACCAGCAGAGAACAGGGGCTACTAGAGACCCAGTACTTC. It codes for CATSREQGLLETQYF. The full variable domain, with the rest looked up from reference TRBV15 and TRBJ2-5, is DAMVIQNPRYQVTQFGKPVTLSCSQTLNHNVMYWYQQKSSQAPKLLFHYYDKDFNNEADTPDNFQSRRPNTSFCFLDIRSPGLGDTAMYLCATSREQGLLETQYFGPGTRLLVL.

The chain links TRBV19 to TRBJ1-2; D may be TRBD1 (5 bases). CDR3 length: 16 residues. Per the germline V gene, CDR1 is LNHDA and CDR2 is SQIVND (reference sequence). V was pared by 5 bases and J by 0 bases, with 16 bases between. The CDR3 sequence: CASSVLWGKTNYGYTF. For the CDR3, the DNA is TGTGCCAGTAGTGTACTATGGGGGAAGACTAACTATGGCTACACCTTC.

This sequence joins TRBV6-2 or TRBV6-3 and TRBJ1-5; D gene uncertain. The CDR3 contains 17 residues. Trimming stripped 0 bases from V and 0 bases from J, with 12 bases between. The germline CDR1 and CDR2 sequences are MNHEY and SVGEGT. The CDR3: CASSYSPTAYSNQPQHF. DNA of the CDR3: TGTGCCAGCAGTTACTCGCCGACGGCTTATAGCAATCAGCCCCAGCATTTT.

The rearrangement links TRBV10-3 to TRBJ1-5; the D is unclear. The V and J ends lost 1 base and 0 bases respectively, with 10 bases between them. The CDR3 covers 16 residues. Germline CDR1 and CDR2: ENHRY and SYGVKD. CDR3 residues: CAISEFSYYSNQPQHF. CDR3 nucleotide sequence: TGTGCCATCAGTGAGTTCAGCTATTATAGCAATCAGCCCCAGCATTTT.